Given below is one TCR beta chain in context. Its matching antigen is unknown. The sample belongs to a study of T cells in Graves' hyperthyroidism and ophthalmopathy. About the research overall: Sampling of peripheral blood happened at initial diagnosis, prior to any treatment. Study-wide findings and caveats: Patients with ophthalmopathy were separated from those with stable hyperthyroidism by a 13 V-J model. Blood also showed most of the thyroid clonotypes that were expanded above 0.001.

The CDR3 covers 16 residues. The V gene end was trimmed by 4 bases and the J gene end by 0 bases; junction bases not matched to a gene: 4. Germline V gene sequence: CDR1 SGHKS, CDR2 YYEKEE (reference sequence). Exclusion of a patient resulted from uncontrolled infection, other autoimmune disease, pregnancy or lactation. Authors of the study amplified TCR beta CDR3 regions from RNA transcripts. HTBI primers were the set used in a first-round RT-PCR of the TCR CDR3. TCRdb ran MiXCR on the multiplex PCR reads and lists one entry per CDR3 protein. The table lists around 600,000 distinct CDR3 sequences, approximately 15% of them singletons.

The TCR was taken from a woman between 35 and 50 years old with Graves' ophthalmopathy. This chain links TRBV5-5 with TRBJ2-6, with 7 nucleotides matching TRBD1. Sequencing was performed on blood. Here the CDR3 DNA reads TGTGCCAGCAGCGTGACAGGGAGCTCTGGGGCCAACGTCCTGACTTTC. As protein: CASSVTGSSGANVLTF.